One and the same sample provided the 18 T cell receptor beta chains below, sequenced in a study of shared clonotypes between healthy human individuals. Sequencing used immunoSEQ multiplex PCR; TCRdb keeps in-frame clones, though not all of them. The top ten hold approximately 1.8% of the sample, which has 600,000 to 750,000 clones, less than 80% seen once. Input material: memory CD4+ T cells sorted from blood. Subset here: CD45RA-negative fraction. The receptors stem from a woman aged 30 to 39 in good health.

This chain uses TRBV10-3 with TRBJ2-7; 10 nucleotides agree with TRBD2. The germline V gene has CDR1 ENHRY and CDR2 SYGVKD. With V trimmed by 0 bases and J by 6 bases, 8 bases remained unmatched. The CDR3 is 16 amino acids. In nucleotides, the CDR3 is TGTGCCATCAGTGAGTCCTCAGCGGGAGGGCCGGGCGAGCAGTACTTC. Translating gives CAISESSAGGPGEQYF.

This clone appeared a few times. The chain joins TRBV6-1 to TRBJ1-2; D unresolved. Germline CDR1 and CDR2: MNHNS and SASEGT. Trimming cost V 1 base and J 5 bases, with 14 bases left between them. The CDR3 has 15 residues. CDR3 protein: CASSEGQAVEYGYTF. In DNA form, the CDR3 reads TGTGCCAGCAGTGAAGGGCAGGCGGTGGAGTATGGCTACACCTTC.

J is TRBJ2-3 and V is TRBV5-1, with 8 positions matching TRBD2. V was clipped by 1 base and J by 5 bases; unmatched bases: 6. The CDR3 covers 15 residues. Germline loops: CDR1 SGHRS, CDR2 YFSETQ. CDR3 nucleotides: TGCGCCAGCAGCTTGTCAGCGGGAGATGGAGATACGCAGTATTTT. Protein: CASSLSAGDGDTQYF.

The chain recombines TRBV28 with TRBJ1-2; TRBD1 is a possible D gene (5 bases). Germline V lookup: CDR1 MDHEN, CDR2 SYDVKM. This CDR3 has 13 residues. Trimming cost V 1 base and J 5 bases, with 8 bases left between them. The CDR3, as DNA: TGTGCCAGCAGTTTATTGACAGATTATGGCTACACCTTC. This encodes CASSLLTDYGYTF.

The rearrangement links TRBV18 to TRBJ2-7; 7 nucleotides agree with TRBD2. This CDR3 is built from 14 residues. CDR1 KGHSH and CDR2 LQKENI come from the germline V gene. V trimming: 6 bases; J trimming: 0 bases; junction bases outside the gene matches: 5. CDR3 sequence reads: CASSPSGNSYEQYF. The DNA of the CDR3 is TGTGCCAGCTCCCCCAGCGGGAACTCCTACGAGCAGTACTTC.

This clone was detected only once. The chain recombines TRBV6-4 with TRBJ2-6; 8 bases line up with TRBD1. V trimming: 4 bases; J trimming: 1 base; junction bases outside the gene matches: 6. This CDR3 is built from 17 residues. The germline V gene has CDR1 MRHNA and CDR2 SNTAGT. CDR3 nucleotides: TGTGCCAGCAGTGGCGGGACAGGTCTTTCTGGGGCCAACGTCCTGACTTTC. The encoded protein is CASSGGTGLSGANVLTF.

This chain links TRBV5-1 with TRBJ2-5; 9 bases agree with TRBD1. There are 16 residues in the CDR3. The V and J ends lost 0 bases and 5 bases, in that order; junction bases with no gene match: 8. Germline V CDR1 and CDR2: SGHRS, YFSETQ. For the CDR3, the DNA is TGCGCCAGCAGCTTGGCCGCCACAGGGGGCGGGGAGACCCAGTACTTC. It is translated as CASSLAATGGGETQYF.

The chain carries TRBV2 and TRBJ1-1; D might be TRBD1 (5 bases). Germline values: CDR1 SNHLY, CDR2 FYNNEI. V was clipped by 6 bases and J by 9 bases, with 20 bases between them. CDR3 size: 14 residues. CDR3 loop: CASRPNLDRDKAFF. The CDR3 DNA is TGTGCCAGCAGACCAAACCTCGACAGAGACAAAGCTTTCTTT.

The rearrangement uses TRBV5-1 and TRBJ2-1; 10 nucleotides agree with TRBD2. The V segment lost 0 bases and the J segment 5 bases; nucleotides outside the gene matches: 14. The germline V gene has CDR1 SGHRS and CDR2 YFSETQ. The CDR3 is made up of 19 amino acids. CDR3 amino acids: CASSLARFGAGGPNNEQFF. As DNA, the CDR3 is TGCGCCAGCAGCTTGGCCAGGTTTGGAGCGGGAGGGCCGAACAATGAGCAGTTCTTC.

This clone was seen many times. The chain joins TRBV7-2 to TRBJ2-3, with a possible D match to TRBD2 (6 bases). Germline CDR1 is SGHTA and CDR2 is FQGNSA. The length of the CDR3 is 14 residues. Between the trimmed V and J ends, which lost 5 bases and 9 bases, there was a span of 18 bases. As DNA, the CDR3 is TGTGCCAGCAGCCCGGGGACGCGGAGCGGGACGCAGTATTTT. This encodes CASSPGTRSGTQYF.

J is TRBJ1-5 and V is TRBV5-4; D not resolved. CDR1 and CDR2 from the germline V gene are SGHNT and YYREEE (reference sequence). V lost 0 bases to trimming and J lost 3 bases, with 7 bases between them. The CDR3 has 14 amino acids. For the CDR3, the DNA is TGTGCCAGCAGCTTGGGGGGTTTCAATCAGCCCCAGCATTTT. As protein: CASSLGGFNQPQHF.

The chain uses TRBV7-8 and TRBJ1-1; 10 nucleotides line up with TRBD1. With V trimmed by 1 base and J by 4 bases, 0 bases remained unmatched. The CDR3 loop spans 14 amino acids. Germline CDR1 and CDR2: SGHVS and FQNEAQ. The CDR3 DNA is TGTGCCAGCAGCTTAGGGGACAGGGGCACTGAAGCTTTCTTT. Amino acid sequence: CASSLGDRGTEAFF.

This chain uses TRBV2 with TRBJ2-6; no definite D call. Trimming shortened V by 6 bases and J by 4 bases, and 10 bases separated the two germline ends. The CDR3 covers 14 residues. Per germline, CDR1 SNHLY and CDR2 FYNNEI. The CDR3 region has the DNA TGTGCCAGCAGCGTACTCCTCGGGGCCAACGTCCTGACTTTC. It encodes CASSVLLGANVLTF.

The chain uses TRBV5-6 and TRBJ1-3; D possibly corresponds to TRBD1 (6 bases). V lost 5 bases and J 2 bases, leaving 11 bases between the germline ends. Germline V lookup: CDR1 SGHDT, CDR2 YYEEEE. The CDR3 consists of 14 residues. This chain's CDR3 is CASRFTGPGNTIYF. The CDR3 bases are TGTGCCAGCAGATTTACAGGGCCTGGAAACACCATATATTTT.

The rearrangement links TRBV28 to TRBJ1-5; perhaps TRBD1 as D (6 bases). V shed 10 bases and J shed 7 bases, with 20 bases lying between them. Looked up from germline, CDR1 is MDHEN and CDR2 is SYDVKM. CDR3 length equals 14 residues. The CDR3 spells CATLLRGPQQPQHF. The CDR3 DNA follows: TGTGCCACCCTCCTTCGGGGGCCACAACAGCCCCAGCATTTT.

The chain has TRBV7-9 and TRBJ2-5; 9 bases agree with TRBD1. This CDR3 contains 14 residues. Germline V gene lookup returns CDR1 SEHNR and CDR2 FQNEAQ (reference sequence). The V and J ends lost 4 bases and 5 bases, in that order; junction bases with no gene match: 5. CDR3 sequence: CASSYGQGRETQYF. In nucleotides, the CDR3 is TGTGCCAGCAGCTACGGACAGGGGAGGGAGACCCAGTACTTC.

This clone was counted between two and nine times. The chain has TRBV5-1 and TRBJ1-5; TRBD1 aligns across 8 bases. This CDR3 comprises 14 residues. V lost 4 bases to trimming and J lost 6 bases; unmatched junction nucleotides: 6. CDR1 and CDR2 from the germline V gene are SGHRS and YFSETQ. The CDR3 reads CASSEQGASQPQHF. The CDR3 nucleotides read TGCGCCAGCAGCGAGCAGGGGGCGTCTCAGCCCCAGCATTTT.

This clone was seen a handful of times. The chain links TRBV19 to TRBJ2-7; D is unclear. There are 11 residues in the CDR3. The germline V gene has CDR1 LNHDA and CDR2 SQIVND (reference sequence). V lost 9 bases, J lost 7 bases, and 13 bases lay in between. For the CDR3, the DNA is TGTGCCAGCCGCGAGGCCTCGGAGCAGTACTTC. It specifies CASREASEQYF.